These 24 T cell receptor beta chains originate from one sample sequenced in a study of CD8 T cells in Susac syndrome. Random hexamers were used to reverse transcribe the RNA input (0.5 to 1 ug). MiXCR, applied by TCRdb to the immunoSEQ multiplex PCR reads, yields one record per CDR3 protein. This table has 200,000 or so distinct CDR3 sequences, about 96% appearing once. Source material: CD4+ T cells from PBMCs. The receptors were gathered from a human donor with multiple sclerosis.

This chain connects TRBV4-1 to TRBJ2-7, with 8 bases aligning to TRBD2. From germline, CDR1 is MGHRA and CDR2 YSYEKL. J gave up 4 bases and V 1 base, and 12 bases lay outside the gene matches. CDR3 size: 17 residues. The CDR3 DNA follows: TGCGCCAGCAGCCAAGGACGGGAGCGGGGGCTCGAATACGAGCAGTACTTC. This codes for CASSQGRERGLEYEQYF.

The V call is TRBV12-3 or TRBV12-4, the J call TRBJ2-3; the D is unclear. CDR3 size: 14 residues. Trimming cost V 0 bases and J 6 bases, with 10 bases left between them. The CDR3 sequence is CASSLALFADTQYF. The CDR3 DNA reads TGTGCCAGCAGTTTAGCGCTCTTTGCGGATACGCAGTATTTT.

The CDR3, as DNA: TGCAGTGCGTCGACTAGCGGGGGTAGGGATACGCAGTATTTT. It is translated as CSASTSGGRDTQYF. The V gene is TRBV20-1, the J gene TRBJ2-3; 12 nucleotides match TRBD2. The trim removed 6 bases at V and 6 bases at J, leaving 7 bases unmatched. CDR3 size: 14 residues. CDR1 is DFQATT and CDR2 is SNEGSKA in the germline V gene (reference sequence).

The chain uses TRBV29-1 and TRBJ2-3, with D hard to call. The germline V and J ends were trimmed by 6 bases and 3 bases, with 13 bases remaining between them. Germline CDR1 reads SQVTM; CDR2 reads ANQGSEA. This CDR3 spans 13 amino acids. CDR3 in amino acids: CSVPWLGTDTQYF. CDR3 nucleotide sequence: TGCAGCGTCCCTTGGCTAGGAACAGATACGCAGTATTTT.

V gene TRBV9 combines with J gene TRBJ2-7, with a possible D match to TRBD1 (6 bases). Germline-derived CDR1 and CDR2 are SGDLS and YYNGEE. The CDR3 is 14 residues long. The V and J ends lost 0 bases and 2 bases respectively, with 9 bases between them. The CDR3 DNA reads TGTGCCAGCAGCGTAGCCCAGGGGCCCTACGAGCAGTACTTC. It encodes CASSVAQGPYEQYF.

This clonotype has a single count. This chain uses TRBV5-6 with TRBJ2-4; 7 bases are a match to TRBD1. V trimming: 0 bases; J trimming: 3 bases; junction bases outside the gene matches: 0. The CDR3 is 14 amino acids. Germline lookup yields CDR1 SGHDT and CDR2 YYEEEE. The CDR3 nucleotides are TGTGCCAGCAGCTTGGACAGGGGCAAAAACATTCAGTACTTC. Translating gives CASSLDRGKNIQYF.

This clonotype was counted between two and nine times. The chain recombines TRBV11-2 with TRBJ1-2, with TRBD1 identical over 7 bases. This CDR3 is built from 14 residues. Trimming at V came to 5 bases and at J to 6 bases, leaving 9 bases not matched to a gene. The germline V gene has CDR1 SGHAT and CDR2 FQNNGV. CDR3 in DNA: TGTGCCAGCAGCCAGTCAGGGGACAGAGATGGCTACACCTTC. It codes for CASSQSGDRDGYTF.

The gene calls are TRBV5-1 and TRBJ2-1; D might be TRBD2 (5 bases). The V end was cut by 4 bases, the J end by 3 bases, with 11 bases between. The length of the CDR3 is 14 residues. Germline lookup yields CDR1 SGHRS and CDR2 YFSETQ. The CDR3 spells CASSTTRGYNEQFF. The CDR3 nucleotides are TGCGCCAGCAGCACAACACGGGGCTACAATGAGCAGTTCTTC.

The CDR3 region is CAWSRRGLLGEQYF. In DNA form, the CDR3 reads TGTGCCTGGAGTCGGCGGGGCTTACTGGGGGAGCAGTACTTC. This chain links TRBV30 with TRBJ2-7; TRBD2 might be the D (6 bases). The germline V gene has CDR1 GTSNPN and CDR2 SVGIG (reference sequence). Trimming shortened V by 2 bases and J by 7 bases, and 18 bases separated the two germline ends. The CDR3 sequence is 14 residues long.

V gene TRBV29-1 combines with J gene TRBJ1-1; 7 bases are shared with TRBD1. Germline V gene lookup returns CDR1 SQVTM and CDR2 ANQGSEA. V was clipped by 6 bases and J by 1 base; unmatched bases: 5. CDR3 length: 13 amino acids. CDR3 sequence: CSVHRQGNTEAFF. The CDR3 DNA sequence: TGCAGCGTCCATCGACAGGGGAACACTGAAGCTTTCTTT.

This clonotype was picked up one time. The chain uses TRBV18 and TRBJ1-5; 7 bases are shared with TRBD1. The germline V gene has CDR1 KGHSH and CDR2 LQKENI. The V segment lost 6 bases and the J segment 9 bases; nucleotides outside the gene matches: 11. CDR3 size: 14 residues. The CDR3 DNA is TGTGCCAGCTCGAGACAGGGATACGGAGTGCCCCAGCATTTT. Its translation is CASSRQGYGVPQHF.

The V call is TRBV30, the J call TRBJ1-2; the match to TRBD1 covers 8 bases. This CDR3 contains 12 residues. Losses at the gene ends were 3 bases for V and 8 bases for J; bases not matched to a gene: 5. Germline V gene data show CDR1 as GTSNPN and CDR2 as SVGIG (reference sequence). This CDR3 reads CAWSDRGGGYTF. The CDR3 coding sequence is TGTGCCTGGAGCGACAGGGGAGGAGGCTACACCTTC. Drawing the rest from reference TRBV30 and TRBJ1-2, the complete variable domain is SQTIHQWPATLVQPVGSPLSLECTVEGTSNPNLYWYRQAAGRGLQLLFYSVGIGQISSEVPQNLSASRPQDRQFILSSKKLLLSDSGFYLCAWSDRGGGYTFGSGTRLTVV.

This chain links TRBV14 with TRBJ2-5; D might be TRBD1 (5 bases). The germline V and J ends were trimmed by 5 bases and 2 bases, with 12 bases remaining between them. The CDR3 has 14 amino acids. The germline V gene has CDR1 SGHDN and CDR2 FVKESK. CDR3 region: CASSYAKGQETQYF. As DNA, the CDR3 is TGTGCCAGCAGCTACGCCAAGGGGCAAGAGACCCAGTACTTC.

In this sample, this clonotype turned up once. V gene TRBV24-1 combines with J gene TRBJ1-5; possible D gene TRBD1, 6 bases. V was shortened by 1 base and J by 5 bases, with 14 bases between the two germline ends. The CDR3 spans 16 residues. Germline lookup yields CDR1 KGHDR and CDR2 SFDVKD. CDR3 bases: TGTGCCACCAGTGATTTAAACAGGGAACCTCATCAGCCCCAGCATTTT. Protein product: CATSDLNREPHQPQHF.

The chain is built from TRBV3-1 and TRBJ1-2, with D perhaps matching TRBD1 (5 bases). Germline lookup yields CDR1 LGHDT and CDR2 YNNKEL (reference sequence). V shed 4 bases and J shed 12 bases, with 15 bases lying between them. The CDR3 loop spans 12 amino acids. CDR3 in amino acids: CASSRWGSGHTF. CDR3 nucleotides: TGTGCCAGCAGCCGTTGGGGGTCCGGCCACACCTTC.

The chain joins TRBV9 to TRBJ2-3; D might be TRBD1 (5 bases). Trimming left V 3 bases short and J 3 bases short, with 14 bases between. This CDR3 has 15 residues. From germline, CDR1 is SGDLS and CDR2 YYNGEE. CDR3 residues: CASSATALTTDTQYF. Written as DNA, the CDR3 is TGTGCCAGCAGCGCGACAGCTTTGACTACAGATACGCAGTATTTT.

The CDR3 DNA reads as TGCAGCGTTTCTGGCCCTACTTCCTACAATGAGCAGTTCTTC. Translation: CSVSGPTSYNEQFF. The chain is built from TRBV29-1 and TRBJ2-1; D is unresolved. CDR1 is SQVTM and CDR2 is ANQGSEA in the germline V gene. V lost 5 bases to trimming and J lost 1 base, with 12 bases between them. CDR3 length equals 14 residues.

A single count supports this clonotype. CDR3 sequence reads: CATSAGLAASEGTQYF. The CDR3, as DNA: TGTGCCACCAGTGCGGGACTAGCGGCCTCGGAGGGGACGCAGTATTTT. The gene calls are TRBV15 and TRBJ2-3, with 11 bases identical to TRBD2. In germline, CDR1 is LNHNV, CDR2 YYDKDF (reference sequence). V was clipped by 6 bases and J by 9 bases; unmatched bases: 14. The CDR3 loop spans 16 amino acids.

The chain employs TRBV30 and TRBJ2-3; possible D gene TRBD1, 5 bases. Germline V gene data show CDR1 as GTSNPN and CDR2 as SVGIG (reference sequence). This CDR3 contains 14 residues. Trimming took off 1 base at V and 3 bases at J, with 11 bases between the two ends. The CDR3 DNA is TGTGCCTGGAGTGGACAGCTTCCTACAGATACGCAGTATTTT. The encoded protein is CAWSGQLPTDTQYF.

The chain combines TRBV18 with TRBJ2-5; 7 bases are shared with TRBD2. Trimming cost V 0 bases and J 5 bases; bases outside gene matches: 6. The CDR3 sequence is 15 residues long. Per germline, CDR1 KGHSH and CDR2 LQKENI. CDR3 sequence reads: CASSPPTGEGETQYF. The CDR3 DNA follows: TGTGCCAGCTCACCACCGACGGGGGAGGGGGAGACCCAGTACTTC.

The CDR3 protein is CASSPGQGINEQYF. Here the CDR3 DNA reads TGTGCCAGCAGCCCCGGCCAGGGGATCAACGAGCAGTACTTC. V gene TRBV9 combines with J gene TRBJ2-7; perhaps TRBD1 as D (6 bases). The CDR3 totals 14 residues. Germline-derived CDR1 and CDR2 are SGDLS and YYNGEE. With 4 bases removed from V and 5 bases from J, the gap between germline ends came to 16 bases.

The chain links TRBV7-2 to TRBJ2-5; D possibly uses TRBD1 or TRBD2 (5 bases each). V lost 2 bases and J 1 base, leaving 17 bases between the germline ends. The germline V gene has CDR1 SGHTA and CDR2 FQGNSA. The CDR3 length is 17 residues. CDR3: CASSLTWGGLIQETQYF. The CDR3 nucleotides read TGTGCCAGCAGCTTAACGTGGGGCGGGCTTATCCAAGAGACCCAGTACTTC.

The rearrangement uses TRBV12-3 or TRBV12-4 and TRBJ2-3, with D possibly being TRBD2 (5 bases). V was cut by 5 bases and J by 10 bases, with 10 bases left in between. CDR3 length: 11 amino acids. The CDR3 DNA sequence: TGTGCCAGCAGTCCCGGGATTTCGCAGTATTTT. Residues: CASSPGISQYF.

The chain couples TRBV27 to TRBJ2-1, with 8 bases that match TRBD2. This CDR3 region has 13 residues. CDR1 is MNHEY, CDR2 SMNVEV, per germline (reference sequence). V lost 8 bases, J lost 5 bases, and 5 bases stayed unmatched. The CDR3 protein is CASQLAGHNEQFF. The CDR3 coding sequence is TGTGCCAGCCAGCTAGCGGGTCACAATGAGCAGTTCTTC.